Sequencing of this T cell receptor beta chain was carried out in a study of T cell responses to AZD1222 COVID-19 vaccine (dated by TCRdb to the early 2020s). Concerning the study at large: A total of roughly 240 trial participants underwent TCR sequencing, of whom roughly 210 received two doses of AZD1222 and about 25 received two doses of the MenACWY control vaccine. Trial participants were enrolled by age into subgroups of 18-55, 56-69 and 70-plus years, and roughly 150, 30 and 60 TCR-sequenced participants, respectively, were included in these subgroups.

Worth noting for this clone: What antigen it recognizes has not been identified. One base away there is no much larger clone; base qualities are not given.

This specimen's time point label, per the study, means: baseline before first vaccination. According to the study, the label for this sample's treatment or condition signals: meningococcal conjugate vaccine given as trial control. Vaccinee samples came from UK trials COV001 and COV002, including a single-blind randomized controlled phase 2/3 trial of AZD1222 (ChAdOx1 nCoV-19) in healthy adults. For TCRbeta chain sequencing, PBMC samples from trial participants were taken at day 0 and at day 28 after the second dose. Looking up the germline V gene yields CDR1 MDHEN and CDR2 SYDVKM. Trimming removed 4 bases from V and 4 bases from J; the gene matches leave 16 bases unexplained. Its CDR3 holds 19 amino acids, cysteine through phenylalanine. Only the CDR3 DNA stays, 57 bases, in frame from base 1. The CDR3 regions of human TCRbeta chains were subjected to immunosequencing. The authors processed their data as follows. Repertoire TCRs were matched against a reference library of SARS-CoV-2-specific TCRs generated with the MIRA antigen-specificity platform. Breadth meant the fraction of unique TCRs that were SARS-CoV-2-associated, whereas depth meant the fraction of total T cells that were SARS-CoV-2-associated. Each spike-specific TCR was assigned to its reactive spike region and to a CD4 or CD8 class using the MIRA data. Log10-transformed breadth and depth values were compared by one-way ANOVA with Sidak's multiple comparisons tests. The clones in this table, taken by TCRdb from immuneACCESS, are in-frame only. Not every clone is retained; where verified, under half of the shortfall comes from an unresolved V gene, and the cause of the rest is unknown. V and J calls plus clone size are reproduced from that table; the DNA served to infer D and trimming. The sample has about 50,000 clones on record, approximately 85% of them singletons. Clones ranked in the top ten supply about 20% of the sample.

What the study reported, not specific to this receptor: Because no samples from the day 14 peak response were available, repertoires could be characterized only after the peak T cell response. Nearly half of unique spike-specific TCRs reportedly recognized epitopes outside regions mutated in the B.1.351 and B.1.1.7 variants. Participants were mostly white British and included more females than males, and it was suggested by the authors that clonal diversity may have been underestimated. After two AZD1222 doses, both the breadth and the depth of spike-specific TCRs were significantly higher than at day 0 and than in MenACWY recipients. Vaccine-associated CD4 TCRs spanned the whole spike protein, with dominant responses in regions 160-218 and 743-854. Conclusions about previously exposed vaccinees are limited, since just a handful of AZD1222 recipients were seropositive for SARS-CoV-2 at baseline. The 56-69-year group was small, and its depth increase did not reach significance, likely because of low power.

The receptor chain draws on TRBV28 and TRBJ2-3; 11 nucleotides in the junction match TRBD2. The TCR sequence derives from an adult in good health. This specimen was peripheral blood, taken on day 0 of MenACWY control vaccination. CDR3 protein: CASSSLGLAGGGRADTQYF. The DNA sequence follows: TGTGCCAGCAGTTCCCTTGGGTTAGCGGGAGGGGGCCGAGCAGATACGCAGTATTTT.